The clone carrying this TCR beta chain was seen a few times. Its antigen is still unknown. This sample is drawn from a study of blood T cells in healthy people across ages. A second PCR, run for about 7 to 12 cycles, used a sample-barcoded 5' primer plus a J-beta primer mix. A template-switch adaptor containing 12 random nucleotides labeled each cDNA molecule. TCRdb called the 5' RACE reads again in MiXCR, with one record for every CDR3 protein. The sample records 1.5 million to 2 million distinct CDR3 sequences, 30% to 35% being singletons. Overall study results and limits: Among long-lived donors, naive CD4+ cells were more numerous and diversity higher than in aged donors.

Donors were healthy Caucasian individuals from Russia aged roughly 6 to 90. The authors extracted at least 6 micrograms of total RNA per sample. Germline CDR1 is MNHNY and CDR2 is SVGAGI (reference sequence). V was clipped by 0 bases and J by 1 base, with 15 bases between them. The CDR3 sequence is 17 residues long. The source of this sequence is a woman aged 25 to 39 in good health. The sequenced sample was blood. This sequence joins TRBV6-6 and TRBJ1-2, with D perhaps matching TRBD1 (5 bases). The CDR3 here is CASSYSYGGNGNYGYTF. CDR3 nucleotides: TGTGCCAGCAGTTACTCGTATGGGGGGAACGGTAACTATGGCTACACCTTC.